This T cell receptor beta chain was captured by sequencing in a study of T cell changes during pregnancy in multiple sclerosis. Concerning this clone itself: The same CDR3 also results from other DNA sequences found in this sample.

The CDR3 runs 13 residues. Germline CDR1 reads LNHDA; CDR2 reads SQIVND (reference sequence). Trimming stripped 0 bases from V and 3 bases from J, with 5 bases between. Generated by immunoSEQ multiplex PCR, the TCRdb table keeps only in-frame clones and is missing some. The table lists roughly 49,000 clones, roughly 90% of them singletons. This specimen consisted of peripheral blood, obtained in the first trimester of pregnancy. This rearrangement joins TRBV19 to TRBJ1-1, with D maybe TRBD1 (5 bases). The receptor was isolated from a female donor in good health, enrolled as a control in a pregnancy study. CDR3 sequence reads: CASSIDRDTEAFF. For the CDR3, the DNA is TGTGCCAGTAGTATAGACAGGGACACTGAAGCTTTCTTT.